The sample holds a few counts of the clone carrying this TCR beta chain. What it recognizes is unknown. Cultured CD4+ T cell DNA was sequenced using the Oncomine TCR Beta short-read assay. TCRdb redid the calling of the PCR reads with MiXCR, one entry per CDR3 protein. Here the sample spans 20,000 to 25,000 distinct CDR3 sequences, 66% being singletons. Treatment meaning: 10-day PBMC culture with coronavirus spike peptide pools or control peptides (ViraFEST assay). The source of the sample is a study of vaccination and CD4 T cells after COVID-19. Study at large: Convalescent cases consisted of six males and four females, of whom two were Hispanic. In the control cultures, a CEFX pool, an HIV-1 Nef pool, or no peptide was supplied. Overlapping spike pools from SARS-CoV-2 and HCoV-NL63, HCoV-OC43 and HCoV-229E served as culture stimuli.

V was trimmed by 6 bases and J by 0 bases, leaving 9 bases between them. The CDR3 is made up of 13 amino acids. Looked up from germline, CDR1 is SGHNT and CDR2 is YENEEA. Specimen: CD4+ T cells from blood, cultured in vitro. The receptor comes from a human donor who had recovered from COVID-19. The V gene is TRBV11-3, the J gene TRBJ2-7; the D is unclear. CDR3 region: CASSLYSSYEQYF. CDR3 DNA sequence: TGTGCCAGCAGTCTATACAGCTCCTACGAGCAGTACTTC.